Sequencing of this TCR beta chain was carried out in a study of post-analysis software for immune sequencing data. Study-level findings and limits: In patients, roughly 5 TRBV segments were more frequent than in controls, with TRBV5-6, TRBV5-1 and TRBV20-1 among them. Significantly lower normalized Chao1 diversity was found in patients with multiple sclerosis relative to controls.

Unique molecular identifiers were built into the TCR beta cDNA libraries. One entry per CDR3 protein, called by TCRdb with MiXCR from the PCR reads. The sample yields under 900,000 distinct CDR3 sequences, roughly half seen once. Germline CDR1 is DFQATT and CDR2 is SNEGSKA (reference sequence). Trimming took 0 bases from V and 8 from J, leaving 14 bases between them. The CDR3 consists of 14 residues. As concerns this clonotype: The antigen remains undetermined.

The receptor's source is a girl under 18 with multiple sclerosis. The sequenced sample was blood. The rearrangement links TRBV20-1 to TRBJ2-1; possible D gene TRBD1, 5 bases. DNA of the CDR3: TGCAGTGCTAGAGACCGATTCAGGGTCGATGAGCAGTTCTTC. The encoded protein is CSARDRFRVDEQFF.